This T cell receptor beta chain was retrieved from a study of T cell clones after liver transplantation. Study-wide context: Three of the eight recipients were HCV-positive; the rest had non-autoimmune, non-viral transplant indications. Subjects received no induction therapy and standard immunosuppression until randomization at 12-24 months post-transplant.

On this clone itself: Its antigen is not known.

Clones were read by immunoSEQ multiplex PCR, and TCRdb kept only the in-frame ones, dropping some. This table has 85,000 to 130,000 clones, 82% appearing once. Study conclusions and caveats: A larger donor-reactive than third-party decline suggested partial antigen-specific deletion.

With 4 bases removed from V and 5 bases from J, the gap between germline ends came to 9 bases. The CDR3 runs 12 residues. Germline CDR1 SQVTM, CDR2 ANQGSEA. CD3+CD4+ and CD3+CD8+ cells were FACS-sorted from thawed unstimulated PBMCs. The source of this sequence is a human donor who received a liver transplant. The chain is built from TRBV29-1 and TRBJ2-4, with D perhaps TRBD1 (5 bases). This material consisted of CD4+ T cells from blood, taken before liver transplant. The CDR3 DNA is TGCAGCGTTGCAGGGTTCGAAAACATTCAGTACTTC. It translates to CSVAGFENIQYF. Full variable domain (outside the CDR3, taken from reference TRBV29-1 and TRBJ2-4): SAVISQKPSRDICQRGTSLTIQCQVDSQVTMMFWYRQQPGQSLTLIATANQGSEATYESGFVIDKFPISRPNLTFSTLTVSNMSPEDSSIYLCSVAGFENIQYFGAGTRLSVL.